Listed here are 9 T cell receptor beta chains from one sample, sequenced in a study of response to subunit inactivated influenza vaccine. Via MiXCR, TCRdb re-called the RT-PCR reads, giving one row per CDR3 protein. The table has 650,000 to 800,000 distinct CDR3 sequences, about a fifth seen once. The input for sequencing was PBMCs from blood, taken roughly 5 days after vaccination. The origin of the receptors is a man in his forties or fifties who received an inactivated influenza vaccine.

The chain recombines TRBV5-1 with TRBJ1-3, with 8 bases aligning to TRBD1. Losses at the gene ends were 3 bases for V and 0 bases for J; bases not matched to a gene: 5. This CDR3 is built from 16 residues. Germline V gives CDR1 SGHRS, CDR2 YFSETQ. The CDR3 coding sequence is TGCGCCAGCAGCTCCCAGGGGGCCAACTCTGGAAACACCATATATTTT. It yields the protein CASSSQGANSGNTIYF.

This clonotype appeared many times. The chain joins TRBV29-1 to TRBJ2-7; 9 bases are shared with TRBD1. The germline V gene encodes CDR1 SQVTM and CDR2 ANQGSEA. V trimming: 6 bases; J trimming: 6 bases; junction bases outside the gene matches: 9. The CDR3 contains 13 residues. CDR3 sequence (DNA): TGCAGCGTCAAGGGACAGGGTCTAAGCGAGCAGTACTTC. Translating gives CSVKGQGLSEQYF.

This rearrangement joins TRBV20-1 to TRBJ1-5; 7 bases align to TRBD1. V gave up 3 bases and J gave up 6 bases; unmatched junction bases: 8. The CDR3 runs 14 residues. From germline, CDR1 is DFQATT and CDR2 SNEGSKA (reference sequence). The CDR3 protein is CSASPARGVQPQHF. The CDR3 DNA follows: TGCAGTGCTAGCCCTGCCAGGGGGGTTCAGCCCCAGCATTTT.

The chain combines TRBV7-8 with TRBJ2-1; 7 nucleotides match TRBD1. This CDR3 contains 15 residues. In germline, CDR1 is SGHVS, CDR2 FQNEAQ. V shed 5 bases, J shed 7 bases, and the junction held 11 bases outside the gene matches. The CDR3 sequence is CASSPRAGGENEQFF. In DNA, the CDR3 is TGTGCCAGCAGCCCCCGTGCAGGGGGTGAAAATGAGCAGTTCTTC.

This clonotype was observed a single time. The rearrangement uses TRBV27 and TRBJ2-7; D gene uncertain. Germline loops: CDR1 MNHEY, CDR2 SMNVEV (reference sequence). V lost 6 bases, J lost 4 bases, and 19 bases lay in between. CDR3 length: 15 amino acids. CDR3 sequence (DNA): TGTGCCAGCAGCCGCCTCCTGGGAATGGATTACGAGCAGTACTTC. Amino acid sequence: CASSRLLGMDYEQYF.

This clonotype has more than one count but fewer than ten. The V gene is TRBV20-1, the J gene TRBJ2-6; D possibly corresponds to TRBD1 (5 bases). The V gene lost 0 bases and the J gene lost 4 bases, with 16 bases spanning the gap. CDR3 length equals 17 residues. Germline V gene lookup returns CDR1 DFQATT and CDR2 SNEGSKA (reference sequence). The CDR3 loop is CSARDLGPGSGANVLTF. Here the CDR3 DNA reads TGCAGTGCTAGAGACCTAGGTCCAGGGTCCGGGGCCAACGTCCTGACTTTC.

Many counts were recorded for this clonotype. The V call is TRBV20-1, the J call TRBJ2-7; a possible D gene is TRBD2 (6 bases). V was pared by 5 bases and J by 0 bases, with 14 bases between. Germline values: CDR1 DFQATT, CDR2 SNEGSKA (reference sequence). The CDR3 is 14 amino acids. This chain's CDR3 is CSALGGTNSYEQYF. Written as DNA, the CDR3 is TGCAGTGCTTTAGGCGGGACCAACTCCTACGAGCAGTACTTC.

The chain is built from TRBV12-3 or TRBV12-4 and TRBJ2-2; D is undetermined. This CDR3 contains 13 residues. Deletions cut 3 bases from V and 6 bases from J, with 8 bases between. The CDR3, as DNA: TGTGCCAGCAGTTTTTTTGGGTCCGGGGAGCTGTTTTTT. Protein: CASSFFGSGELFF.

This rearrangement joins TRBV18 to TRBJ2-2; D unclear. The V and J ends lost 2 bases and 1 base respectively, with 8 bases between them. Germline assignment: CDR1 KGHSH and CDR2 LQKENI. CDR3 length equals 15 residues. The CDR3 region is CASSPADLNTGELFF. The CDR3 DNA reads as TGTGCCAGCTCACCAGCCGACCTGAACACCGGGGAGCTGTTTTTT.